This T cell receptor (beta chain) was identified during a study of T cells after yellow fever vaccination. A single record per CDR3 protein comes from TCRdb applying MiXCR to the 5' RACE reads. The table lists hundreds of thousands of distinct CDR3 sequences, 7.5% to 9% of them singletons. The germline CDR1 and CDR2 sequences are MGHDK and SYGVNS. This CDR3 has 14 residues. Trimming shortened V by 6 bases and J by 1 base, and 9 bases separated the two germline ends. The receptor was isolated from a man younger than 35 who received the YFV17D yellow fever vaccine. The V gene is TRBV25-1, the J gene TRBJ1-4, with D possibly being TRBD1 (5 bases). This material consisted of PBMCs, taken on the day of the first yellow fever vaccination. For the CDR3, the DNA is TGTGCCAGCAGCAATGACAGAACTAATGAAAAACTGTTTTTT. Translated, it gives CASSNDRTNEKLFF.